The 4 T cell receptor beta chains in this list originate from one sample, sequenced in a study of response to subunit inactivated influenza vaccine. TCRdb reanalysed the RT-PCR reads using MiXCR and keeps one entry per CDR3 protein. The sample comprises about 500,000 distinct CDR3 sequences, about 15% of which are singletons, and 3% rests with the top ten. The material sequenced was CD4+ T cells sorted from PBMCs, taken around 25 months after vaccination. These receptors originate from a man in his fifties or sixties who received an inactivated influenza vaccine.

This clonotype has just a few counts. The chain joins TRBV27 to TRBJ2-7; the D gene could be TRBD1 or TRBD2 (5 bases each). Trimming shortened V by 6 bases and J by 3 bases, and 21 bases separated the two germline ends. CDR3 length: 16 amino acids. CDR1 and CDR2 (germline): MNHEY, SMNVEV (reference sequence). The CDR3 protein is CASSSPAGGRVYEQYF. The CDR3, as DNA: TGTGCCAGCAGCAGCCCCGCCGGAGGCAGGGTCTACGAGCAGTACTTC.

The gene calls are TRBV10-1 and TRBJ2-3; D uncertain. Between the trimmed V and J ends, which lost 5 bases and 2 bases, there was a span of 11 bases. This CDR3 contains 14 residues. The germline V gene encodes CDR1 WNHNN and CDR2 SYGVQD (reference sequence). The CDR3 nucleotides are TGCGCCAGCAGTCCTGTAGGCTCCACAGATACGCAGTATTTT. Translation gives CASSPVGSTDTQYF.

This rearrangement joins TRBV12-3 or TRBV12-4 to TRBJ2-7, with TRBD2 identical over 11 bases. This CDR3 region has 15 residues. The junction had 9 bases not matched to a gene; V was cut back by 4 bases and J by 7 bases. The CDR3 loop is CASSWGLAGGKEQYF. The CDR3 bases are TGTGCCAGCAGTTGGGGGCTAGCGGGAGGAAAAGAGCAGTACTTC.

V is TRBV5-1 and J is TRBJ2-5; D could derive from TRBD1 or TRBD2 (6 bases each). This CDR3 region has 15 residues. The V end lost 3 bases, the J end lost 5 bases, and 17 bases lay between the germline ends. Per the germline V gene, CDR1 is SGHRS and CDR2 is YFSETQ. CDR3 in DNA: TGCGCCAGCAGCTGGGGATCGGGGGCGAGGGAGACCCAGTACTTC. The encoded protein is CASSWGSGARETQYF.